This TCR beta chain was identified in a study of neurological immune-mediated disorders. Study results and limitations: It was HTLV-1-associated myelopathy that showed the most TCR clonal expansion, while multiple sclerosis showed the least, falling below healthy controls.

Time point defined: longitudinal time-point 2. The study built unsorted libraries from 2 million PBMCs kept at -80 C. Looked up from germline, CDR1 is SQVTM and CDR2 is ANQGSEA. V dropped 6 bases and J dropped 2 bases, with 11 bases sitting between them. This CDR3 region has 12 residues. Synthesis of cDNA was accomplished via 5'RACE employing 10-nucleotide random UMIs. TCRdb fed the 5' RACE reads into MiXCR, producing one record per CDR3 protein. The sample has about 60,000 distinct CDR3 sequences; more than 7.5% are singletons. This clonotype was counted at least ten times. Its target is not known. The chain carries TRBV29-1 and TRBJ2-7, with unresolved D. This sequence originates from a man between 25 and 39 years old in good health. Sequences were obtained from PBMCs. The CDR3 DNA reads TGCAGCGTACGATCTTCGGCCTACGAGCAGTACTTC. Translation: CSVRSSAYEQYF.